The 30 T cell receptor beta chains below were found in one sample sequenced in a study of vaccination effects on CD4 cells after COVID-19. Before sequencing took place, the ViraFEST assay used viral peptide pools to expand antigen-specific CD4+ T cells. Subsequent to a culture period of nine to ten days, CD4+ T cells were isolated. As their vaccination, participants received two doses of either BNT162b2 or mRNA-1273. TCRdb's copy holds only in-frame clones and misses some; the assay was immunoSEQ multiplex PCR. In the table there are roughly 32,000 clones, 72% of which are singletons. For these receptors, no antigen is known. Sample: CD4+ T cells from PBMCs cultured with HCoV-229E spike peptides, taken after COVID-19 vaccination. These receptors came from a human donor who received a COVID-19 vaccine.

This rearrangement joins TRBV6-2 or TRBV6-3 to TRBJ2-3; D may be TRBD1 (6 bases). Germline-derived CDR1 and CDR2 are MNHEY and SVGEGT. CDR3 length: 16 residues. V was shortened by 2 bases and J by 0 bases, with 12 bases between the two germline ends. The CDR3 loop reads CASSYGGETSTDTQYF. The CDR3, as DNA: TGTGCCAGCAGTTACGGGGGCGAAACTAGCACAGATACGCAGTATTTT.

The chain recombines TRBV5-1 with TRBJ1-4; TRBD1 is a possible D gene (6 bases). The length of the CDR3 is 14 residues. Germline CDR1 is SGHRS and CDR2 is YFSETQ. With 5 bases removed from V and 0 bases from J, the gap between germline ends came to 8 bases. CDR3 protein: CASRPGATNEKLFF. The CDR3 DNA follows: TGCGCCAGCAGACCAGGGGCAACTAATGAAAAACTGTTTTTT.

J is TRBJ1-6 and V is TRBV6-6; D remains unclear. The CDR3 loop spans 16 amino acids. V lost 2 bases and J lost 6, with 14 bases in between. CDR1 is MNHNY and CDR2 is SVGAGI in the germline V gene (reference sequence). The CDR3 nucleotides are TGTGCCAGCAGTTACATGTCAGGCTCTGCTAATTCACCCCTCCACTTT. Its protein is CASSYMSGSANSPLHF.

This clone was seen a few times. The J gene is TRBJ1-5, the V gene TRBV11-2; D gene unclear. The CDR3 has 13 residues. Looked up from germline, CDR1 is SGHAT and CDR2 is FQNNGV. V was cut by 3 bases and J by 0 bases, with 3 bases left in between. The CDR3 sequence is CASSFGSNQPQHF. The DNA for the CDR3 is TGTGCCAGCAGCTTTGGTAGCAATCAGCCCCAGCATTTT.

This clone has just one count. The rearrangement joins TRBV6-6 to TRBJ2-5, with D perhaps matching TRBD1 (7 bases). Germline CDR1 and CDR2: MNHNY and SVGAGI (reference sequence). Trimming took off 6 bases at V and 5 bases at J, with 16 bases between the two ends. The length of the CDR3 is 14 residues. CDR3 in DNA: TGTGCCAGCAGCCGGGGCAGGGGGGCTGAGACCCAGTACTTC. Protein product: CASSRGRGAETQYF.

The chain employs TRBV4-2 and TRBJ1-3, with 9 bases aligning to TRBD1. V gave up 5 bases and J gave up 6 bases; unmatched junction bases: 5. This CDR3 region has 14 residues. Germline V gene lookup returns CDR1 LGHNA and CDR2 YNFKEQ. CDR3 sequence reads: CASSGTGSENTIYF. CDR3 in DNA: TGTGCCAGCAGCGGGACAGGGTCGGAAAACACCATATATTTT.

This sequence joins TRBV5-1 and TRBJ2-1; TRBD2 is a possible D gene (6 bases). V was clipped by 5 bases and J by 3 bases, with 12 bases between them. CDR3 size: 14 residues. The germline CDR1 and CDR2 sequences are SGHRS and YFSETQ. The CDR3 here is CASSMIGGYNEQFF. The CDR3 DNA reads as TGCGCCAGCAGTATGATCGGGGGCTACAATGAGCAGTTCTTC.

The CDR3 region is CASRLSGTRGNTIYF. Written as DNA, the CDR3 is TGTGCAAGTCGCTTATCAGGGACGAGAGGAAACACCATATATTTT. The chain uses TRBV12-2 and TRBJ1-3. TRBV12-2 is flagged as a pseudogene. The CDR3 is 15 amino acids.

This clone came up a few times. The J gene is TRBJ1-2, the V gene TRBV6-1; D is perhaps TRBD1 (5 bases). The CDR3 runs to 13 residues. V gave up 1 base and J gave up 3 bases, with 6 bases separating them. CDR1 is MNHNS, CDR2 SASEGT, per germline. CDR3 in DNA: TGTGCCAGCAGTGAAGGGGGGGACTATGGCTACACCTTC. This encodes CASSEGGDYGYTF.

The chain is built from TRBV25-1 and TRBJ1-2, with unresolved D. Germline lookup yields CDR1 MGHDK and CDR2 SYGVNS. Trimming shortened V by 1 base and J by 9 bases, and 6 bases separated the two germline ends. This CDR3 comprises 11 residues. In DNA, the CDR3 is TGTGCCAGCAGTGAATCGGGGAGCTACACCTTC. Translation: CASSESGSYTF.

The rearrangement joins TRBV27 to TRBJ1-5; no clear D gene. The germline V gene has CDR1 MNHEY and CDR2 SMNVEV (reference sequence). Deletions cut 5 bases from V and 2 bases from J, with 10 bases between. This CDR3 has 14 residues. The CDR3 spells CASSHRVGNQPQHF. CDR3 in DNA: TGTGCCAGCAGTCATAGGGTCGGCAATCAGCCCCAGCATTTT.

This chain joins TRBV19 and TRBJ1-5; 9 bases fit TRBD1. There are 15 residues in the CDR3. Trimming removed 5 bases from V and 5 bases from J; junction bases left unmatched: 7. CDR1 and CDR2 (germline): LNHDA, SQIVND (reference sequence). CDR3 protein: CASSAGTGWDQPQHF. CDR3 nucleotide sequence: TGTGCCAGTAGTGCCGGGACAGGGTGGGATCAGCCCCAGCATTTT.

This clone was picked up one time. This sequence joins TRBV28 and TRBJ2-7, with 16 nucleotides matching TRBD2. The CDR3 length is 16 residues. The germline CDR1 and CDR2 sequences are MDHEN and SYDVKM. The ends lost 6 bases at V and 1 base at J; junction bases unmatched: 3. The CDR3: CASRGTSGRASYEQYF. CDR3 DNA sequence: TGTGCCAGCAGGGGGACTAGCGGGAGGGCGTCCTACGAGCAGTACTTC.

The chain recombines TRBV9 with TRBJ1-1; 9 nucleotides align to TRBD1. This CDR3 has 12 residues. From germline, CDR1 is SGDLS and CDR2 YYNGEE. V lost 10 bases and J lost 2; bases outside the gene matches: 3. In DNA form, the CDR3 reads TGTGCCGGACAGGGGCTAAACACTGAAGCTTTCTTT. Translating gives CAGQGLNTEAFF.

The J gene is TRBJ2-7, the V gene TRBV6-5; tentatively, D is TRBD1 (5 bases). Trimming took off 0 bases at V and 3 bases at J, with 12 bases between the two ends. CDR3 length: 15 amino acids. Germline CDR1 MNHEY, CDR2 SVGAGI. This CDR3 reads CASSYSNSRGYEQYF. Written as DNA, the CDR3 is TGTGCCAGCAGTTACTCGAATTCAAGGGGCTACGAGCAGTACTTC.

The rearrangement links TRBV5-4 to TRBJ1-2; D remains unclear. The CDR3 has 13 residues. Trimming took 3 bases from V and 1 from J, leaving 7 bases between them. Germline V gene lookup returns CDR1 SGHNT and CDR2 YYREEE (reference sequence). Here the CDR3 DNA reads TGTGCCAGCAGCTCCGGGGTTAACTATGGCTACACCTTC. Protein: CASSSGVNYGYTF.

The chain couples TRBV30 to TRBJ1-2; TRBD1 might be the D (5 bases). Trimming took off 4 bases at V and 4 bases at J, with 10 bases between the two ends. The CDR3 covers 12 residues. Germline loops: CDR1 GTSNPN, CDR2 SVGIG (reference sequence). The CDR3 region is CAWTPQGYGYTF. DNA of the CDR3: TGTGCCTGGACACCTCAGGGCTATGGCTACACCTTC.

The chain carries TRBV30 and TRBJ1-1, with 7 bases identical to TRBD1. CDR1 and CDR2 (germline): GTSNPN, SVGIG (reference sequence). The CDR3 covers 14 residues. Unmatched junction bases numbered 8, after V lost 4 bases and J lost 3 bases. The CDR3: CAWTRGQLYTEAFF. Here the CDR3 DNA reads TGTGCCTGGACCAGGGGACAGCTGTACACTGAAGCTTTCTTT.

V gene TRBV2 combines with J gene TRBJ1-1; D perhaps matches TRBD1 (6 bases). V was pared by 3 bases and J by 3 bases, with 8 bases between. CDR3 length equals 13 residues. The V gene's germline CDR1 is SNHLY and CDR2 FYNNEI. The CDR3 DNA is TGTGCCAGCAGTGAGGGGGGGCACACTGAAGCTTTCTTT. This translates into CASSEGGHTEAFF.

On this clone itself: The sample contains more than one DNA sequence encoding this CDR3. The rearrangement links TRBV3-1 (or the pseudogene TRBV3-2) to TRBJ1-2; D is possibly TRBD1 (5 bases). Between the trimmed V and J ends, which lost 7 bases and 5 bases, there was a span of 11 bases. The germline V gene encodes CDR1 LGHDT and CDR2 YNNKEL (reference sequence). The CDR3 runs 12 residues. The CDR3 is CASKGTAYGYTF. CDR3 nucleotides: TGTGCCAGCAAGGGGACGGCGTATGGCTACACCTTC.

V is TRBV11-2 and J is TRBJ2-7; maybe TRBD2 (6 bases). CDR1 is SGHAT and CDR2 is FQNNGV in the germline V gene. The length of the CDR3 is 16 residues. V was pared by 5 bases and J by 0 bases, with 17 bases between. The CDR3 DNA sequence: TGTGCCAGCAGCCACTCGGGGGTCGGCAGCTCCTACGAGCAGTACTTC. As protein: CASSHSGVGSSYEQYF.

The J gene is TRBJ2-1, the V gene TRBV18, with D hard to call. This CDR3 comprises 13 residues. Germline V gene lookup returns CDR1 KGHSH and CDR2 LQKENI. V was cut by 3 bases and J by 1 base, with 4 bases left in between. As DNA, the CDR3 is TGTGCCAGCTCACCTAGGTCCTACAATGAGCAGTTCTTC. Protein product: CASSPRSYNEQFF.

The sample holds a few counts of this clone. The CDR3 region has the DNA TGTGCCAGTAGTGTACCGCAGGGGACAGGGAGAATTGACTATGGCTACACCTTC. Amino acid sequence: CASSVPQGTGRIDYGYTF. The rearrangement links TRBV19 to TRBJ1-2; 9 bases are shared with TRBD1. The CDR3 runs to 18 residues. CDR1 and CDR2 (germline): LNHDA, SQIVND (reference sequence). V shed 5 bases, J shed 3 bases, and the junction held 16 bases outside the gene matches.

The rearrangement links TRBV4-1 to TRBJ1-5; TRBD1 aligns across 8 bases. Germline lookup yields CDR1 MGHRA and CDR2 YSYEKL. The J segment lost 4 bases and the V segment lost 3 bases, leaving 5 bases of the junction unmatched. The CDR3 runs to 15 residues. This chain's CDR3 is CASSQRQGSNQPQHF. The CDR3 DNA sequence: TGCGCCAGCAGCCAGCGACAGGGGTCTAATCAGCCCCAGCATTTT.

V and J are TRBV11-3 and TRBJ2-1, with 10 bases identical to TRBD1. Germline V gives CDR1 SGHNT, CDR2 YENEEA. With V trimmed by 0 bases and J by 2 bases, 7 bases remained unmatched. The CDR3 sequence is 18 residues long. CDR3 sequence reads: CASSLDQSGTGAYNEQFF. In DNA, the CDR3 is TGTGCCAGCAGCTTAGATCAATCAGGGACAGGGGCCTACAATGAGCAGTTCTTC.

The chain recombines TRBV6-4 with TRBJ2-2; D perhaps matches TRBD1 (6 bases). Germline loops: CDR1 MRHNA, CDR2 SNTAGT. CDR3 size: 13 residues. The V end lost 10 bases, the J end lost 0 bases, and 9 bases lay between the germline ends. The CDR3 DNA reads TGTGCCACCCGGACAGCGAACACCGGGGAGCTGTTTTTT. Its translation is CATRTANTGELFF.

This clone was found a few times. The J gene is TRBJ1-1, the V gene TRBV6-5; no definite D call. CDR3 length: 14 amino acids. V was clipped by 1 base and J by 3 bases, with 9 bases between them. Germline assignment: CDR1 MNHEY and CDR2 SVGAGI. The CDR3, as DNA: TGTGCCAGCAGTTACTTGGCGGGAGACACTGAAGCTTTCTTT. Residues: CASSYLAGDTEAFF.

The chain has TRBV9 and TRBJ1-1; D call uncertain. Germline lookup yields CDR1 SGDLS and CDR2 YYNGEE. V dropped 0 bases and J dropped 0 bases, with 6 bases sitting between them. The CDR3 spans 14 residues. The DNA for the CDR3 is TGTGCCAGCAGCGTAGACATCATGAACACTGAAGCTTTCTTT. As protein: CASSVDIMNTEAFF.

The chain couples TRBV12-3 or TRBV12-4 to TRBJ1-5; no reliable D call. CDR3 length: 13 residues. The ends were cut back, 3 bases at V and 4 bases at J, with 7 bases in the middle. The CDR3 reads CASSLWVNQPQHF. Here the CDR3 DNA reads TGTGCCAGCAGTTTGTGGGTAAATCAGCCCCAGCATTTT.

V and J are TRBV19 and TRBJ1-4; 9 bases are a match to TRBD1. CDR1 is LNHDA, CDR2 SQIVND, per germline (reference sequence). This CDR3 is 14 amino acids long. V gave up 6 bases and J gave up 4 bases; unmatched junction bases: 3. The CDR3 spells CASRSDRGNEKLFF. The CDR3 DNA reads TGTGCCAGTAGATCGGACAGGGGTAATGAAAAACTGTTTTTT.